A selection of T cell receptor beta chains follows, all from one sample in a study of response to subunit inactivated influenza vaccine. TCRdb itself ran the RT-PCR reads through MiXCR, one entry per CDR3 protein. The sample consists of almost 250,000 distinct CDR3 sequences, less than 15% of them appearing once. The sample consisted of non-naive T cells sorted from PBMCs, taken 14 to 15 days before vaccination. These receptors all come from a middle-aged man who received an inactivated influenza vaccine. The CDR3 runs from the conserved cysteine through the conserved F or W. The order of the fields is V gene, J gene, CDR3 length, D gene, clone size, CDR3 protein, CDR3 DNA. A D gene is named only where the DNA matches it firmly. Size values are once, few and many counts, or a class for expanded clones, and some rows have none.

>TRBV12-3/TRBV12-4|TRBJ2-2|16|TRBD1|few
CASSIPLTGRTGELFF
TGTGCCAGCTCAATTCCGTTGACAGGGCGAACCGGGGAGCTGTTTTTT
>TRBV10-3|TRBJ2-7|15|.|.
CAISESHGNFYEQYF
TGTGCCATCAGTGAGTCACACGGGAACTTCTACGAGCAGTACTTC
>TRBV30|TRBJ2-5|11|TRBD1|.
CAWRTGETQYF
TGTGCCTGGAGGACAGGGGAGACCCAGTACTTC
>TRBV5-6|TRBJ2-3|15|TRBD2|.
CASSLLAGVGDTQYF
TGTGCCAGCAGCTTGTTAGCGGGAGTTGGAGATACGCAGTATTTT
>TRBV27|TRBJ2-3|16|TRBD1|few
CASSGTGGLGTDTQYF
TGTGCCAGCAGCGGGACAGGGGGGTTGGGCACAGATACGCAGTATTTT
>TRBV30|TRBJ2-7|14|TRBD1|many
CAWSIGTVSYEQYF
TGTGCCTGGAGTATCGGGACAGTTTCCTACGAGCAGTACTTC
>TRBV3-1|TRBJ2-5|20|TRBD1|many
CASSQDHGQGIPHNTETQYF
TGTGCCAGCAGCCAAGATCACGGACAGGGGATCCCCCACAACACGGAGACCCAGTACTTC
>TRBV27|TRBJ2-7|16|TRBD2|.
CASSPFASGSEGKQYF
TGTGCCAGCAGTCCTTTTGCGAGCGGGAGTGAAGGGAAGCAGTACTTC
>TRBV7-2|TRBJ1-6|14|.|.
CASSSTGRNSPLHF
TGTGCCAGCAGCTCAACAGGGAGGAATTCACCCCTCCACTTT
>TRBV7-9|TRBJ2-1|13|.|few
CASSLFPSNEQFF
TGTGCCAGCAGCTTATTCCCGAGCAATGAGCAGTTCTTC
>TRBV6-5|TRBJ2-7|15|TRBD2|few
CASSSYKAGGYEQYF
TGTGCCAGCAGTTCATACAAAGCGGGGGGGTACGAGCAGTACTTC
>TRBV15|TRBJ2-1|15|.|few
CATSRVGGPYNEQFF
TGTGCCACCAGCAGAGTTGGGGGACCATACAATGAGCAGTTCTTC
>TRBV5-1|TRBJ1-2|13|.|few
CASSPRGVDGYTF
TGCGCCAGCAGCCCCCGGGGGGTAGATGGCTACACCTTC
>TRBV7-8|TRBJ1-1|15|.|.
CASSSLGRVNTEAFF
TGTGCCAGCAGCTCCTTAGGCAGGGTGAACACTGAAGCTTTCTTT
>TRBV20-1|TRBJ1-1|12|TRBD1|many
CSATGGHTEAFF
TGCAGTGCTACAGGGGGGCACACTGAAGCTTTCTTT
>TRBV7-8|TRBJ2-2|16|.|many
CASSLTGSGSTGELFF
TGTGCCAGCAGCTTAACAGGGTCAGGGAGCACCGGGGAGCTGTTTTTT
>TRBV11-2|TRBJ1-6|18|TRBD1|many
CASSLYGVQGLWNSPLHF
TGTGCCAGCAGCTTATACGGGGTACAGGGGTTGTGGAATTCACCCCTCCACTTT
>TRBV20-1|TRBJ2-1|13|.|few
CSARDLGFPEQFF
TGCAGTGCTAGAGATTTGGGGTTCCCTGAGCAGTTCTTC
>TRBV20-1|TRBJ2-7|15|.|.
CSAPFRQISSYEQYF
TGCAGTGCTCCTTTCCGACAGATCTCTTCCTACGAGCAGTACTTC
>TRBV28|TRBJ2-1|13|.|few
CASSLRTARGQFF
TGTGCCAGCAGTTTGCGGACGGCCCGAGGACAGTTCTTC
>TRBV24-1|TRBJ2-1|16|TRBD1|few
CATSDPGTGGYNEQFF
TGTGCCACCAGTGACCCCGGGACAGGGGGCTACAATGAGCAGTTCTTC
>TRBV20-1|TRBJ1-5|13|TRBD1|.
CSARTGGDQPQHF
TGCAGTGCTAGAACAGGGGGCGATCAGCCCCAGCATTTT
>TRBV20-1|TRBJ2-4|15|.|few
CSARGRGLDKNIQYF
TGCAGTGCTAGAGGGCGGGGTTTGGACAAAAACATTCAGTACTTC
>TRBV5-5|TRBJ1-2|12|.|.
CASSLVDFGYTF
TGTGCCAGCAGCTTGGTAGACTTCGGCTACACCTTC
>TRBV7-2|TRBJ2-3|17|TRBD2|many
CASSKTSGRAALDTQYF
TGTGCCAGCAGCAAAACTAGCGGGAGGGCCGCTTTGGATACGCAGTATTTT